These 3 T cell receptor beta chains share one sample of origin, sequenced in a study of shared clonotypes between healthy human individuals. Assay used: immunoSEQ multiplex PCR; TCRdb lists only in-frame clones, some missing. The table shows about 1.1 million clones, with roughly 74% occurring only once. The specimen sequenced was memory CD4+ T cells from PBMCs. Specified subset: CD45RA-negative fraction. The receptors come from a young man in good health. Some clones in this sample may be carry-over from other donors' samples.

CDR3: CASSLCGSGTGELNEQFF. The DNA for the CDR3 is TGTGCCAGCAGTTTATGCGGTTCGGGGACAGGGGAACTCAATGAGCAGTTCTTC. The chain joins TRBV27 to TRBJ2-1; 10 nucleotides align to TRBD1. CDR1 MNHEY and CDR2 SMNVEV come from the germline V gene (reference sequence). The J segment lost 6 bases and the V segment lost 1 base, leaving 12 bases of the junction unmatched. The length of the CDR3 is 18 residues.

This clone has only one observation. The V gene is TRBV28, the J gene TRBJ1-3; a possible D gene is TRBD1 (5 bases). Germline V gene data show CDR1 as MDHEN and CDR2 as SYDVKM. The length of the CDR3 is 17 residues. The V end lost 2 bases, the J end lost 0 bases, and 14 bases lay between the germline ends. Here the CDR3 reads CASSLTGTRSSGNTIYF. CDR3 in DNA: TGTGCCAGCAGTTTAACAGGCACGAGGAGCTCTGGAAACACCATATATTTT.

This chain connects TRBV7-2 to TRBJ1-1; D gene uncertain. The CDR3 runs 15 residues. V was shortened by 0 bases and J by 0 bases, with 8 bases between the two germline ends. The germline V gene encodes CDR1 SGHTA and CDR2 FQGNSA. DNA for the CDR3: TGTGCCAGCAGCTTAGCACGCAGTTTGAACACTGAAGCTTTCTTT. This sequence encodes CASSLARSLNTEAFF.